A single sample gave rise to the 19 T cell receptor beta chains below, sequenced in a study of cytomegalovirus exposure and HLA in healthy donors. 13 Jbeta primers and 60 Vbeta primers were used for the PCR. Generated by immunoSEQ multiplex PCR, the TCRdb table keeps only in-frame clones and is missing some. The sample lists 80,000 to 100,000 clones, roughly four fifths occurring once. The sequenced sample was PBMCs. Every receptor here comes from a man in his forties in good health and CMV-seropositive.

The gene calls are TRBV2 and TRBJ1-1; maybe TRBD1 (5 bases). Germline CDR1 and CDR2: SNHLY and FYNNEI. This CDR3 region has 13 residues. Trimming took off 4 bases at V and 5 bases at J, with 11 bases between the two ends. CDR3 DNA sequence: TGTGCCAGCAGTGCGGGGGACGGAACTGAAGCTTTCTTT. Its translation: CASSAGDGTEAFF.

This chain's CDR3 is CASSQGLSYEQYF. The CDR3 DNA sequence: TGTGCCAGCAGTCAGGGACTTTCCTACGAGCAGTACTTC. The chain joins TRBV27 to TRBJ2-7; perhaps TRBD2 as D (6 bases). CDR3 length equals 13 residues. CDR1 and CDR2 (germline): MNHEY, SMNVEV (reference sequence). The germline V and J ends were trimmed by 5 bases and 1 base, with 9 bases remaining between them.

The chain couples TRBV10-2 to TRBJ2-7, with D possibly matching TRBD2 (6 bases). The CDR3 extends over 11 amino acids. Germline loops: CDR1 WSHSY, CDR2 SAAADI. The V end lost 6 bases, the J end lost 7 bases, and 10 bases lay between the germline ends. For the CDR3, the DNA is TGCGCCAGCAGGGGGGGTGGAGAGCAGTACTTC. Its translation is CASRGGGEQYF.

This chain uses TRBV19 with TRBJ2-7; 9 nucleotides match TRBD1. Germline CDR1 LNHDA, CDR2 SQIVND (reference sequence). There are 15 residues in the CDR3. The V segment lost 5 bases and the J segment 6 bases; nucleotides outside the gene matches: 11. Written as DNA, the CDR3 is TGTGCCAGTAGTTCAAAACAGGGGGCCAAGGGCGAGCAGTACTTC. It codes for CASSSKQGAKGEQYF.

This chain links TRBV6-1 with TRBJ1-1; a weak D match, TRBD1 (6 bases). CDR1 is MNHNS, CDR2 SASEGT, per germline. CDR3 length equals 14 residues. Trimming removed 8 bases at V and 6 bases at J, with 19 bases between. This chain's CDR3 is CASRPGGPYSEAFF. The CDR3 coding sequence is TGTGCCAGCCGCCCCGGGGGGCCCTATTCTGAAGCTTTCTTT.

In its sample, this clone was seen a few times. The rearrangement uses TRBV5-4 and TRBJ1-1; D unresolved. Trimming took off 0 bases at V and 1 base at J, with 10 bases between the two ends. CDR1 is SGHNT and CDR2 is YYREEE in the germline V gene (reference sequence). The CDR3 length is 15 residues. CDR3 amino acids: CASSLVGEGNTEAFF. In DNA, the CDR3 is TGTGCCAGCAGCTTGGTTGGTGAGGGGAACACTGAAGCTTTCTTT.

This chain connects TRBV27 to TRBJ1-1; D unclear. CDR1 is MNHEY, CDR2 SMNVEV, per germline (reference sequence). V was clipped by 4 bases and J by 1 base, with 7 bases between them. The CDR3 has 13 amino acids. CDR3 bases: TGTGCCAGCAGTTCGAGAGGGAACACTGAAGCTTTCTTT. Residues: CASSSRGNTEAFF.

This clone was observed a single time. The chain recombines TRBV28 with TRBJ2-3, with D possibly being TRBD2 (6 bases). CDR3 length equals 15 residues. V was shortened by 5 bases and J by 6 bases, with 18 bases between the two germline ends. Germline V gene data show CDR1 as MDHEN and CDR2 as SYDVKM. CDR3 nucleotide sequence: TGTGCCAGCAGTCCGCCGGGACTTCAACAGGATACGCAGTATTTT. Amino acid sequence: CASSPPGLQQDTQYF.

A note on this clone: Its ends do not fully match the called genes, so a read error is possible. This sequence joins TRBV11-2 and TRBJ2-2, with D possibly TRBD2 on 6 matching bases. The germline CDR1 and CDR2 sequences are SGHAT and FQNNGV. The CDR3 contains 15 residues. This chain's CDR3 is CASTLGGTNTGELFF. The CDR3 region has the DNA TGTGCCAGCACCTTAGGTGGGACTAACACCGGGGAGCTGTTTTTT.

On this clone: An end of the junction does not agree with germline; a read error may underlie this. The chain joins TRBV15 to TRBJ2-4; the D gene is possibly TRBD2 (5 bases). The CDR3 contains 17 residues. Germline V gene data show CDR1 as LNHNV and CDR2 as YYDKDF (reference sequence). The CDR3 DNA sequence: TGTGCCACCAGCAGAGATGGAATGGACTTAGCCAAAAACAGTCAGTACTTC. Its translation is CATSRDGMDLAKNSQYF.

This chain joins TRBV13 and TRBJ1-3, with no clear D. CDR1 and CDR2 (germline): PRHDT, FYEKMQ (reference sequence). The CDR3 runs 18 residues. V gave up 2 bases and J gave up 0 bases, with 17 bases separating them. Written as DNA, the CDR3 is TGTGCCAGCAGCTTACGGCGAAGAGGTACACTCTCTGGAAACACCATATATTTT. This translates into CASSLRRRGTLSGNTIYF.

The chain uses TRBV5-1 and TRBJ2-1; 13 nucleotides align to TRBD2. V shed 1 base and J 2 bases; nucleotides not matched to a gene: 9. Looked up from germline, CDR1 is SGHRS and CDR2 is YFSETQ. The CDR3 is made up of 19 amino acids. The CDR3 loop is CASSLLLAGGPSTYNEQFF. CDR3 bases: TGCGCCAGCAGCTTGTTACTAGCGGGAGGGCCCTCTACCTACAATGAGCAGTTCTTC. The entire variable domain, with the rest obtained from reference TRBV5-1 and TRBJ2-1, is as follows: KAGVTQTPRYLIKTRGQQVTLSCSPISGHRSVSWYQQTPGQGLQFLFEYFSETQRNKGNFPGRFSGRQFSNSRSEMNVSTLELGDSALYLCASSLLLAGGPSTYNEQFFGPGTRLTVL.

V and J are TRBV11-2 and TRBJ2-2; TRBD1 is a possible D gene (6 bases). Germline V lookup: CDR1 SGHAT, CDR2 FQNNGV. The ends were cut back, 1 base at V and 6 bases at J, with 12 bases in the middle. This CDR3 spans 15 amino acids. The CDR3 loop is CASSLVPRGSGELFF. DNA of the CDR3: TGTGCCAGCAGCTTAGTCCCAAGGGGGTCCGGGGAGCTGTTTTTT.

The V call is TRBV6-1, the J call TRBJ2-5, with 9 bases fitting TRBD1. From germline, CDR1 is MNHNS and CDR2 SASEGT. This CDR3 is built from 16 residues. V shed 0 bases and J 5 bases; nucleotides not matched to a gene: 7. The CDR3 DNA sequence: TGTGCCAGCAGTGAAGCGCAAGGGACAGGGCACGAGACCCAGTACTTC. Amino acids: CASSEAQGTGHETQYF.

V gene TRBV18 combines with J gene TRBJ1-2, with 8 bases identical to TRBD1. V was pared by 3 bases and J by 4 bases, with 7 bases of the junction left unmatched. There are 15 residues in the CDR3. Germline V CDR1 and CDR2: KGHSH, LQKENI. The CDR3 sequence: CASSPMDRAGYGYTF. In nucleotides, the CDR3 is TGTGCCAGCTCACCGATGGACAGGGCAGGCTATGGCTACACCTTC.

This rearrangement joins TRBV10-2 to TRBJ2-1, with TRBD2 identical over 7 bases. The CDR3 extends over 14 amino acids. Germline values: CDR1 WSHSY, CDR2 SAAADI. Trimming at V came to 7 bases and at J to 7 bases, leaving 10 bases not matched to a gene. CDR3 bases: TGCGCCAGCACGGAGCGGGACTCGCTGAATGAGCAGTTCTTC. It is translated as CASTERDSLNEQFF.

V is TRBV4-2 and J is TRBJ2-3; TRBD2 aligns across 7 bases. The V gene end was trimmed by 0 bases and the J gene end by 2 bases; junction bases not matched to a gene: 5. Germline CDR1 reads LGHNA; CDR2 reads YNFKEQ. The CDR3 spans 16 residues. CDR3 in amino acids: CASSQDREVYTDTQYF. CDR3 bases: TGTGCCAGCAGCCAAGACCGGGAGGTATACACAGATACGCAGTATTTT.

Only a few counts were recorded for this clone. V and J are TRBV11-2 and TRBJ2-1; no clear D gene. V was trimmed by 1 base and J by 13 bases, leaving 8 bases between them. The V gene's germline CDR1 is SGHAT and CDR2 FQNNGV. The CDR3 has 11 amino acids. The chain's CDR3 is CASSLGLIQFF. The CDR3 nucleotides are TGTGCCAGCAGCTTAGGACTCATCCAGTTCTTC.

CDR3 sequence: CASSLGLAGSYEQYF. The CDR3 coding sequence is TGCGCCAGCAGCTTGGGACTAGCGGGAAGCTACGAGCAGTACTTC. The genes are TRBV5-1 and TRBJ2-7, with 11 bases matching TRBD2. Germline-derived CDR1 and CDR2 are SGHRS and YFSETQ. The J segment lost 3 bases and the V segment lost 0 bases, leaving 2 bases of the junction unmatched. The CDR3 consists of 15 residues.